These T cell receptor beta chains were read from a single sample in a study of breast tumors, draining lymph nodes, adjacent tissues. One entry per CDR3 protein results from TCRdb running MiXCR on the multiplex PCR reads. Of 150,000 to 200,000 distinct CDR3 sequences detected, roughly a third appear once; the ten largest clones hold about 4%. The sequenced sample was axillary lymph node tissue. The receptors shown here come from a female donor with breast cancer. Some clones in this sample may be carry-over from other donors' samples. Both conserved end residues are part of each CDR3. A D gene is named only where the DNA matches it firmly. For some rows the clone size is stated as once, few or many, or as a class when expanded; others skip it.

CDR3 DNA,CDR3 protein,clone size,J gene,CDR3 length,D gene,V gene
TGTGCCAGCAGAATTTTAGCGGGAGGACGGTCCTACAATGAGCAGTTCTTC,CASRILAGGRSYNEQFF,.,TRBJ2-1,17,TRBD2,TRBV6-5
TGCAGTGCCCCGACAGGGAACACCGGGGAGCTGTTTTTT,CSAPTGNTGELFF,many,TRBJ2-2,13,.,TRBV20-1
TGTGCCAGCAGCGAAGCGGGATACAAAGAGACCCAGTACTTC,CASSEAGYKETQYF,many,TRBJ2-5,14,TRBD2,TRBV9
TGTGCCAGCAGCTTAGGGCAGGCTTATAATTCACCCCTCCACTTT,CASSLGQAYNSPLHF,many,TRBJ1-6,15,.,TRBV7-8
TGTGCCAGTAGTACAGGGACTAGCTTCCCCTACGAGCAGTACTTC,CASSTGTSFPYEQYF,many,TRBJ2-7,15,TRBD2,TRBV19
TGTGCCAGCAGCTCCCGGGGAGGTCAGCCCCAGCATTTT,CASSSRGGQPQHF,many,TRBJ1-5,13,.,TRBV7-3
TGTGCCAGCAGCTTAAGGGGGAGTAATTCACCCCTCCACTTT,CASSLRGSNSPLHF,many,TRBJ1-6,14,.,TRBV7-8
TGTGCCAGCAGTTTAGGGTTCCTAGGGGAGCTGTTTTTT,CASSLGFLGELFF,many,TRBJ2-2,13,.,TRBV12-3/TRBV12-4
TGCGCCAGCAGCTTCCTACCTACAGGGTGGAACACTGAAGCTTTCTTT,CASSFLPTGWNTEAFF,few,TRBJ1-1,16,.,TRBV5-1
TGTGCCAGCAGCGCGGCATTACAGGCCAATGAGCAGTTCTTC,CASSAALQANEQFF,many,TRBJ2-1,14,.,TRBV9
TGTGCCGAGGGGGGACAGGCGTTATCTGGGGCCAACGTCCTGACTTTC,CAEGGQALSGANVLTF,many,TRBJ2-6,16,TRBD1,TRBV2
TGTGCCAGCAGTGAAGCAGGACCCTATGGCTACACCTTC,CASSEAGPYGYTF,many,TRBJ1-2,13,.,TRBV6-1
TGCAGTGCTAACCTAGACAGGCCCCCTGGGGCCAACGTCCTGACTTTC,CSANLDRPPGANVLTF,many,TRBJ2-6,16,.,TRBV20-1
TGTGCCAGCTCAGCGGGACAGCCGAGCTATGGCTGCACCTTC,CASSAGQPSYGCTF,.,TRBJ1-2,14,TRBD1,TRBV18
TGCAGTGCTATCCGAGCCGAGGGTACGCCGTATTTT,CSAIRAEGTPYF,.,TRBJ2-3,12,.,TRBV20-1
TGCAGCAGCGGGGAAAACAGGGATGGCTACACCTTC,CSSGENRDGYTF,.,TRBJ1-2,12,.,TRBV29-1
TGTGCCAGCAGCTTAGAGGCAAGAAGCAATCAGCCCCAGCATTTT,CASSLEARSNQPQHF,many,TRBJ1-5,15,.,TRBV7-2
TGTGCCAGTAATCTAGCGGGGGGATCACAAGAGACCCAGTACTTC,CASNLAGGSQETQYF,.,TRBJ2-5,15,TRBD2,TRBV19
TGTGCCAGCAGTTACTCCTCTTTCAATGAGCAGTTCTTC,CASSYSSFNEQFF,.,TRBJ2-1,13,.,TRBV6-6
TGTGCCAGCAGTTACTCGAGAGGGCAGGGTGAAGCTTTCTTT,CASSYSRGQGEAFF,.,TRBJ1-1,14,.,TRBV6-6
TGTGCCATCAGGGCTAGGGATACCGGGGAGCTGTTTTTT,CAIRARDTGELFF,.,TRBJ2-2,13,.,TRBV10-3
TGTGCCTCAGCGGGGGGGACTGACCTAACCTACGAGCAGTACTTC,CASAGGTDLTYEQYF,.,TRBJ2-7,15,TRBD2,TRBV27
TGTGCCAGCAGCCGGACCGGTGGTAGAACAGATACGCAGTATTTT,CASSRTGGRTDTQYF,many,TRBJ2-3,15,.,TRBV11-3
TGTGCCAGCAGCTGGTGGACAGGGTCTTCAGCTAATGAAAAACTGTTTTTT,CASSWWTGSSANEKLFF,many,TRBJ1-4,17,TRBD1,TRBV5-6
TGCGCCAGCAGCCCCTCGGACGGGCCACCCCTCCACTTT,CASSPSDGPPLHF,many,TRBJ1-6,13,.,TRBV5-1
TGTGCCAGCAGCCTAAGATGGGGACTAGCGGGAGCCGAGGCCGGGGAGCTGTTTTTT,CASSLRWGLAGAEAGELFF,.,TRBJ2-2,19,TRBD2,TRBV7-2
TGCAGTGCTAGAGGGGCAGGGGCTGGTGGCGAGACCCAGTACTTC,CSARGAGAGGETQYF,.,TRBJ2-5,15,.,TRBV20-1